The clone carrying this T cell receptor beta chain was observed a handful of times. Its matching antigen is unknown. Over 95% purity was reached by all sorted populations. This sample is part of a study of beta chain features in type 1 diabetes. Study at large: Patients shared similar age, gender and cell yields with healthy donors.

Investigators reverse transcribed all isolated RNA, so they sequenced expressed TCRB transcripts. Only in-frame clones appear in the TCRdb table, and some are missing; sequencing was by immunoSEQ multiplex PCR. Of roughly 70,000 clones listed, around 49% are singletons. The V end lost 6 bases, the J end lost 2 bases, and 14 bases lay between the germline ends. This CDR3 comprises 15 residues. CDR1 and CDR2 from the germline V gene are WSHSY and SAAADI. Study-wide points: Type 1 diabetes patients had fewer VDJ junction insertions and more deletions. In cDNA sequencing, cells with high TCR expression could be over-represented. In all four CD4+ subsets, TCRB CDR3 length was significantly, moderately reduced in type 1 diabetes.

Source material: central memory CD4+ T cells from blood. The chain joins TRBV10-2 to TRBJ2-1, with D unresolved. This receptor was taken from a man between 25 and 39 years old with type 1 diabetes. The CDR3 DNA reads as TGCGCCAGCAGGAGTAATGGTAGTCCCTACAATGAGCAGTTCTTC. It yields the protein CASRSNGSPYNEQFF.